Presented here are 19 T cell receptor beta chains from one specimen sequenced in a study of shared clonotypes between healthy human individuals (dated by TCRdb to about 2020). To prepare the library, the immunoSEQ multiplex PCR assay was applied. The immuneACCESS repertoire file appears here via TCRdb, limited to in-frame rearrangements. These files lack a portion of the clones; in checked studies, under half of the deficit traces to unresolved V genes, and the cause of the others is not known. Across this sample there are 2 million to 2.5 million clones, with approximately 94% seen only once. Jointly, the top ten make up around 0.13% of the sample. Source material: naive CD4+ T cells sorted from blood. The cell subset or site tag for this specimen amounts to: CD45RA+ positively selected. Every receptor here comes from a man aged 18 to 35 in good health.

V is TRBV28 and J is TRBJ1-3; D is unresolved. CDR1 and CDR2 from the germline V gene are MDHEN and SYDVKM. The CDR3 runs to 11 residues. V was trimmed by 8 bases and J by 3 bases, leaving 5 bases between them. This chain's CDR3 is CASWGGNTIYF. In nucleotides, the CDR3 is TGTGCCAGCTGGGGTGGAAACACCATATATTTT.

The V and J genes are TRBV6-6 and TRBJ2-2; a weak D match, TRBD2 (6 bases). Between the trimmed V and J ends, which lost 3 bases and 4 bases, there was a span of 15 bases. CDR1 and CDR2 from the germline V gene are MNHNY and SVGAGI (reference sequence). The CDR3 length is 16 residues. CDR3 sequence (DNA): TGTGCCAGCAGTTATAAGGCGGGGCCGGCCACCGGGGAGCTGTTTTTT. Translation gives CASSYKAGPATGELFF.

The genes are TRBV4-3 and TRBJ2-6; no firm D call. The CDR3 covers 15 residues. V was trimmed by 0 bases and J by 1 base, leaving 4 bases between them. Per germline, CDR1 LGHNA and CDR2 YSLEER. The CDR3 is CASSQEISGANVLTF. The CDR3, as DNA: TGCGCCAGCAGCCAAGAGATTTCTGGGGCCAACGTCCTGACTTTC.

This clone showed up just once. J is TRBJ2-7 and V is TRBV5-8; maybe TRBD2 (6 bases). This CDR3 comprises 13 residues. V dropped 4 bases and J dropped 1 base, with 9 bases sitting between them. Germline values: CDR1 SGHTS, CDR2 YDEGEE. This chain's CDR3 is CASSQRVSYEQYF. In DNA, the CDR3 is TGTGCCAGCAGCCAGCGGGTTTCCTACGAGCAGTACTTC.

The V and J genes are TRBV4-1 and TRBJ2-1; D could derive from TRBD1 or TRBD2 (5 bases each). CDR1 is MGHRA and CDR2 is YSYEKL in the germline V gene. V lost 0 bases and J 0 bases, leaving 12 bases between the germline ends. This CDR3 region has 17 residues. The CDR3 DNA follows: TGCGCCAGCAGCCAAGATCGGGCAGGGAGCTCCTACAATGAGCAGTTCTTC. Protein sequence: CASSQDRAGSSYNEQFF.

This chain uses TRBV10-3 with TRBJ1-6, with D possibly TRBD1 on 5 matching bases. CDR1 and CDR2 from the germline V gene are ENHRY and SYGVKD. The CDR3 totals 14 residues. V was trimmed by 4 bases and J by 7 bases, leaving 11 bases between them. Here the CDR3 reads CAISADRQNSPLHF. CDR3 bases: TGTGCCATCAGTGCCGACAGACAGAATTCACCCCTCCACTTT.

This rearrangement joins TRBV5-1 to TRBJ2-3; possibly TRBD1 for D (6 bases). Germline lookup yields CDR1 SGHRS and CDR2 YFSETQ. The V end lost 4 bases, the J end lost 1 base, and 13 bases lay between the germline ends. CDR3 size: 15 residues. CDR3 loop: CASSPITGRTDTQYF. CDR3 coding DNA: TGCGCCAGCAGCCCAATCACAGGGCGCACAGATACGCAGTATTTT.

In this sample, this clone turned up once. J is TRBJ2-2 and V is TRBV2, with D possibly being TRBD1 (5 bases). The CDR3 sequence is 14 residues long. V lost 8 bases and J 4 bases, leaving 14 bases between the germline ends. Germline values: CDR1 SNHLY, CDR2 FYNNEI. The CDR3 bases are TGTGCCAGCGCGAAAGACAGATTCACCGGGGAGCTGTTTTTT. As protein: CASAKDRFTGELFF.

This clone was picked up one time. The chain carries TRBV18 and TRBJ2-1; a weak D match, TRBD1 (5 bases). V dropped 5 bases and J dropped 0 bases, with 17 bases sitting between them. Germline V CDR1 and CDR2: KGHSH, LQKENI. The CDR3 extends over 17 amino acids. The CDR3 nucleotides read TGTGCCAGCTCAGAACCTTGGACACGACCCTCCTACAATGAGCAGTTCTTC. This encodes CASSEPWTRPSYNEQFF.

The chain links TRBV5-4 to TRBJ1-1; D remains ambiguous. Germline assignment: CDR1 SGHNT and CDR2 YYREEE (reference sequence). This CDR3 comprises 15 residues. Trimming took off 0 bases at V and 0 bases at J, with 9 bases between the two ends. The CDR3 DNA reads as TGTGCCAGCAGCTTGGCTGCCAGAATGAACACTGAAGCTTTCTTT. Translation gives CASSLAARMNTEAFF.

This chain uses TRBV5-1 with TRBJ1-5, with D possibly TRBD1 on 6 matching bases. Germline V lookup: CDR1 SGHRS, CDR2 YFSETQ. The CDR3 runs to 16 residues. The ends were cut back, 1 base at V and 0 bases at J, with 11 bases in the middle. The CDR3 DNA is TGCGCCAGCAGCTTGTGGGGGGCGGATAGCAATCAGCCCCAGCATTTT. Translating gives CASSLWGADSNQPQHF.

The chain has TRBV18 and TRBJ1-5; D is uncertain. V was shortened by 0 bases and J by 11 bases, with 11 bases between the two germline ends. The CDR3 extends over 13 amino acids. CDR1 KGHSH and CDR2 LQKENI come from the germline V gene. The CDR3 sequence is CASSPPSGSAQHF. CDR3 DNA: TGTGCCAGCTCACCACCATCGGGGTCGGCCCAGCATTTT.

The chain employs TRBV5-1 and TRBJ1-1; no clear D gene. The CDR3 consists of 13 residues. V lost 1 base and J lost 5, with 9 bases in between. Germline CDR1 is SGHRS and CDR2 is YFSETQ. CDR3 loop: CASSLIHQTEAFF. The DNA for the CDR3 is TGCGCCAGCAGCTTGATTCACCAGACTGAAGCTTTCTTT. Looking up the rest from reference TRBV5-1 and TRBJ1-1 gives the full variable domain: KAGVTQTPRYLIKTRGQQVTLSCSPISGHRSVSWYQQTPGQGLQFLFEYFSETQRNKGNFPGRFSGRQFSNSRSEMNVSTLELGDSALYLCASSLIHQTEAFFGQGTRLTVV.

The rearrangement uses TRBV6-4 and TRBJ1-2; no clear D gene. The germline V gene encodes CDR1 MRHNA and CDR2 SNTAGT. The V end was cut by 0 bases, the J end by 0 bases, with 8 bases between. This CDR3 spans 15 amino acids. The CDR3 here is CASSDSSTANYGYTF. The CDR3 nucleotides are TGTGCCAGCAGTGACTCGAGCACAGCTAACTATGGCTACACCTTC.

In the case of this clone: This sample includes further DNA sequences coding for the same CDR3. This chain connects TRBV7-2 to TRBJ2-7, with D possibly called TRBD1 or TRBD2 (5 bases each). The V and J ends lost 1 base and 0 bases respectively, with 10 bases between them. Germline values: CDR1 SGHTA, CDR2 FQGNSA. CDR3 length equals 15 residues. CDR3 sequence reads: CASSLVGTSSYEQYF. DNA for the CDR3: TGTGCCAGCAGCTTAGTGGGGACCAGCTCCTACGAGCAGTACTTC. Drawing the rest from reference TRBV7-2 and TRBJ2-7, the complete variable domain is GAGVSQSPSNKVTEKGKDVELRCDPISGHTALYWYRQSLGQGLEFLIYFQGNSAPDKSGLPSDRFSAERTGGSVSTLTIQRTQQEDSAVYLCASSLVGTSSYEQYFGPGTRLTVT.

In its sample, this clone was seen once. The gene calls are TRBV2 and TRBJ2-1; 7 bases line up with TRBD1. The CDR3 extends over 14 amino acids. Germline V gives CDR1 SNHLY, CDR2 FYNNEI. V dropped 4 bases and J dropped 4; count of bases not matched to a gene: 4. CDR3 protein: CASSGDSVYNEQFF. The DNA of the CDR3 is TGTGCCAGCAGTGGGGACAGCGTATACAATGAGCAGTTCTTC.

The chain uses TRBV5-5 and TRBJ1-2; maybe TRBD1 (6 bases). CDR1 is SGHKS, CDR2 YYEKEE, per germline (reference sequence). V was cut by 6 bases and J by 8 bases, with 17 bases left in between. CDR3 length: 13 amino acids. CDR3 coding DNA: TGTGCCAGCACCGGGGGCACCAACTGGGGCTACACCTTC. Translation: CASTGGTNWGYTF.

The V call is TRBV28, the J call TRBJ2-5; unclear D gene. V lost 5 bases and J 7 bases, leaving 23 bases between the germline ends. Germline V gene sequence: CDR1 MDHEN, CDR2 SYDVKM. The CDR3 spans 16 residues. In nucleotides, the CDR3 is TGTGCCAGCAGTCCGCAGCCCCCACAGATTTGGGGGACCCAGTACTTC. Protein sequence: CASSPQPPQIWGTQYF.

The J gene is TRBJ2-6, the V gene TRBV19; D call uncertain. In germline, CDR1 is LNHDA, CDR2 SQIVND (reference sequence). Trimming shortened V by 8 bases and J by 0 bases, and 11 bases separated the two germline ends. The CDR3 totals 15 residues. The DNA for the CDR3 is TGTGCCAGTCGTGCTCCGGGCTCTGGGGCCAACGTCCTGACTTTC. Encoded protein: CASRAPGSGANVLTF.